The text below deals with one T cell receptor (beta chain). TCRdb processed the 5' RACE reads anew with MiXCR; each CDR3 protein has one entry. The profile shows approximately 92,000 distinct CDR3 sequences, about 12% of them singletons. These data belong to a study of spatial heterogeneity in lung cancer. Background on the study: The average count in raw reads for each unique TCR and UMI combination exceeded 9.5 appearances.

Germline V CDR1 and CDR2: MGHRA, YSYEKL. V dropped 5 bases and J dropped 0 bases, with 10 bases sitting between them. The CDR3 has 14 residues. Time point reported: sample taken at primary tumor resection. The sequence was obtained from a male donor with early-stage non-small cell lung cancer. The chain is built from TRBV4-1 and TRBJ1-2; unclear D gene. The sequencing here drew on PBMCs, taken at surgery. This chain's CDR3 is CASSDPGSNYGYTF. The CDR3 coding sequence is TGCGCCAGCAGCGATCCGGGGTCTAACTATGGCTACACCTTC.